This entry features one T cell receptor (beta chain) sequence. Its antigen is unidentified. The record originates from a study of cytomegalovirus exposure and HLA in healthy donors. The PCR used 60 Vbeta and 13 Jbeta primers. Only in-frame clones appear in the TCRdb table, and some are missing; sequencing was by immunoSEQ multiplex PCR. Here the sample spans 100,000 to 150,000 clones, more than 65% being singletons. This CDR3 is built from 18 residues. Germline assignment: CDR1 SGHVS and CDR2 FNYEAQ. Trimming cost V 5 bases and J 2 bases; bases outside gene matches: 12. Findings of the study overall: Rare sequences made up most TCRs, while some public TCRs were found in many donors. Later, an analysis showed that TCR beta chains associated with HLA were more clonally expanded than others that were equally common.

This receptor was identified in a man aged 45-60 years in good health and CMV-seronegative. This chain links TRBV7-6 with TRBJ2-2, with 9 bases fitting TRBD2. Sequences were obtained from PBMCs. In DNA, the CDR3 is TGTGCCAGCAGCGCGTATACCGCGGGGGGGCCAAACACCGGGGAGCTGTTTTTT. As protein: CASSAYTAGGPNTGELFF.